In its sample, the clone carrying this T cell receptor beta chain was seen a few times. The entry originates in a study of T cells in Graves' hyperthyroidism and ophthalmopathy. V lost 6 bases to trimming and J lost 2 bases; unmatched junction nucleotides: 12. Germline CDR1 reads SGDLS; CDR2 reads YYNGEE. The CDR3 is made up of 16 amino acids. Amplified TCR beta CDR3 regions derived from RNA transcripts. The primer set for the first-round RT-PCR of the TCR CDR3 was HTBI. In TCRdb, the multiplex PCR reads were re-called with MiXCR into one record per CDR3 protein. The sample records a few hundred thousand distinct CDR3 sequences, around 15% being singletons.

The clonotype comes from a woman under 30 with Graves' hyperthyroidism. Sequencing was done on a sample of blood. The chain employs TRBV9 and TRBJ2-3, with TRBD1 matching 7 bases. The CDR3, as DNA: TGTGCCAGCACCCCCTCCCAGGGGGTCCTCACAGATACGCAGTATTTT. This translates into CASTPSQGVLTDTQYF.